The 8 T cell receptor beta chains in this list originate from one sample, sequenced in a study of T cell responses to AZD1222 COVID-19 vaccine. Profiling relied on immunoSEQ multiplex PCR, and the TCRdb table lists in-frame clones only, not all of them. The table has some 100,000 clones, roughly 88% seen once. Sequenced here: peripheral blood, sampled on day 0 of AZD1222 vaccination. All receptors derive from an adult in good health.

The chain joins TRBV11-2 to TRBJ1-2; a possible D gene is TRBD1 (5 bases). This CDR3 has 13 residues. CDR1 and CDR2 (germline): SGHAT, FQNNGV. V lost 5 bases and J 4 bases, leaving 11 bases between the germline ends. The CDR3 bases are TGTGCCAGCAGCCTCGACAGCCCCTATGGCTACACCTTC. It encodes CASSLDSPYGYTF.

The chain has TRBV19 and TRBJ1-2, with unresolved D. With 1 base removed from V and 8 bases from J, the gap between germline ends came to 14 bases. Looked up from germline, CDR1 is LNHDA and CDR2 is SQIVND (reference sequence). CDR3 length: 14 amino acids. CDR3 bases: TGTGCCAGTAGTATAGCCCCGACAAACGAGGGCTACACCTTC. Translating it yields CASSIAPTNEGYTF.

For this clone: The same CDR3 is also encoded by other DNA sequences in this sample. The rearrangement uses TRBV5-1 and TRBJ2-1; D is undetermined. The CDR3 covers 11 residues. Germline values: CDR1 SGHRS, CDR2 YFSETQ. The V and J ends lost 4 bases and 9 bases respectively, with 8 bases between them. CDR3 bases: TGCGCCAGCAGCGACCTGGGTGAGCAGTTCTTC. It is translated as CASSDLGEQFF.

This clone was observed a single time. V gene TRBV10-3 combines with J gene TRBJ1-4, with D possibly being TRBD1 (6 bases). CDR1 is ENHRY and CDR2 is SYGVKD in the germline V gene. With 2 bases removed from V and 5 bases from J, the gap between germline ends came to 6 bases. This CDR3 region has 13 residues. The CDR3 reads CAISEGTNEKLFF. Here the CDR3 DNA reads TGTGCCATCAGTGAGGGGACAAATGAAAAACTGTTTTTT.

V and J are TRBV4-3 and TRBJ1-4, with 9 positions matching TRBD1. This CDR3 has 15 residues. Germline lookup yields CDR1 LGHNA and CDR2 YSLEER. J was trimmed by 10 bases and V by 3 bases; bases with no gene match: 9. The CDR3 region has the DNA TGCGCCAGCAGCCAGAGGGGACAGGGCGCGGGAAAACTGTTTTTT. Amino acids: CASSQRGQGAGKLFF.

The V and J genes are TRBV29-1 and TRBJ2-3; possibly TRBD2 for D (6 bases). Germline V lookup: CDR1 SQVTM, CDR2 ANQGSEA. With 6 bases removed from V and 2 bases from J, the gap between germline ends came to 9 bases. CDR3 length equals 12 residues. The CDR3: CSVGGLTDTQYF. The DNA for the CDR3 is TGCAGCGTCGGGGGTCTCACAGATACGCAGTATTTT.

This chain links TRBV7-9 with TRBJ1-1; the D gene is possibly TRBD1 (5 bases). With 4 bases removed from V and 1 base from J, the gap between germline ends came to 10 bases. The CDR3 contains 14 residues. Germline loops: CDR1 SEHNR, CDR2 FQNEAQ (reference sequence). The CDR3 DNA reads TGTGCCAGCAGCTCCATGGGGCGGAACACTGAAGCTTTCTTT. Amino acid sequence: CASSSMGRNTEAFF.

The V gene is TRBV2, the J gene TRBJ2-5; 7 positions agree with TRBD2. The CDR3 sequence is 14 residues long. V was clipped by 1 base and J by 2 bases; unmatched bases: 1. The germline CDR1 and CDR2 sequences are SNHLY and FYNNEI. CDR3 region: CASSEGGGQETQYF. In nucleotides, the CDR3 is TGTGCCAGCAGTGAAGGGGGGGGGCAAGAGACCCAGTACTTC.